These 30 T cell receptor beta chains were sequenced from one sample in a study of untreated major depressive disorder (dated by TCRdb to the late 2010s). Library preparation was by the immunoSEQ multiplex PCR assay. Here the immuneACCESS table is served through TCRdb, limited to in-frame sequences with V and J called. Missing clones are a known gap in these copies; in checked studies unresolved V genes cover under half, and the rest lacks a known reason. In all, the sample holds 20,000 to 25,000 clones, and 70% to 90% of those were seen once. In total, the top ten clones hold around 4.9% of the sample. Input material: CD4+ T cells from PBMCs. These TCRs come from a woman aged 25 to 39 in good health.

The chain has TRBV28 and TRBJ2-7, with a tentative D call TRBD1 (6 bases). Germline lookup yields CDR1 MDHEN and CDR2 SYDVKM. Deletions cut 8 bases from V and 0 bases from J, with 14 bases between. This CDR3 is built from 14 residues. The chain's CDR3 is CASVTGHLSYEQYF. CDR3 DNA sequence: TGTGCCAGCGTAACGGGACACCTCTCCTACGAGCAGTACTTC.

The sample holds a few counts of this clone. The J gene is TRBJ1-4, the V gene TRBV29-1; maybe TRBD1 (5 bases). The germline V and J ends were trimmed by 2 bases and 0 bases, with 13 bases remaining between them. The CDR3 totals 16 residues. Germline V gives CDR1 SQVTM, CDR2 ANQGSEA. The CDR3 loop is CSVETWDGATNEKLFF. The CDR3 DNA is TGCAGCGTTGAAACTTGGGACGGGGCAACTAATGAAAAACTGTTTTTT.

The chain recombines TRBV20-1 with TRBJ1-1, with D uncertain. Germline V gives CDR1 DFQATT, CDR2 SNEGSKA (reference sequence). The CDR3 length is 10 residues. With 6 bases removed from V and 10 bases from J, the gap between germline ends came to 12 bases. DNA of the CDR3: TGCAGTGCCCACCTATTTGGAGCTTTCTTT. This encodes CSAHLFGAFF.

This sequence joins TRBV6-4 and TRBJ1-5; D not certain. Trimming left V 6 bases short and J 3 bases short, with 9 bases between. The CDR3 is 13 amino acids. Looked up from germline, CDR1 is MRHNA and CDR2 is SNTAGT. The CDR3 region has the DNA TGTGCCAGCAGCCCCCACCCCAATCAGCCCCAGCATTTT. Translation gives CASSPHPNQPQHF.

Written as DNA, the CDR3 is TGTGCCAGCAGGCCCACCGGGACGGTCCTTCGGGTTACAGGCTACACCTTC. This translates into CASRPTGTVLRVTGYTF. The chain links TRBV27 to TRBJ1-2, with D maybe TRBD1 (5 bases). The ends were cut back, 6 bases at V and 8 bases at J, with 28 bases in the middle. The CDR3 consists of 17 residues. Germline lookup yields CDR1 MNHEY and CDR2 SMNVEV (reference sequence).

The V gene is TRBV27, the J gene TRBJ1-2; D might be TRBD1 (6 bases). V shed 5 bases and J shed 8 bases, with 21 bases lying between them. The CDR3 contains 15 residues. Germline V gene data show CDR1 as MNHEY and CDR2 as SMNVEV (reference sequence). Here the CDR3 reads CASSPSWGRDNGYTF. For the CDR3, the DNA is TGTGCCAGCAGTCCATCCTGGGGGCGTGATAACGGCTACACCTTC.

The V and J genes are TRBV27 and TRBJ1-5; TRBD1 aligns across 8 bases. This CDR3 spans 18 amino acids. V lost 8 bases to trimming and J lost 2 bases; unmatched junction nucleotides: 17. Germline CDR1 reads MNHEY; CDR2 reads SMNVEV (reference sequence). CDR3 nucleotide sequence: TGTGCCAGCGCTGACCTCAGGGGGCAGGGGTCGGGCAATCAGCCCCAGCATTTT. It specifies CASADLRGQGSGNQPQHF.

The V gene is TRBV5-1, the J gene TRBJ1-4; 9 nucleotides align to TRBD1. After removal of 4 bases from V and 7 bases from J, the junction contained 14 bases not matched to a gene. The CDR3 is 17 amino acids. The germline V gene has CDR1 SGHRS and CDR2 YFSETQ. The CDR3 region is CASSPEPQQGASEKLFF. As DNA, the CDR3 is TGCGCCAGCAGCCCCGAACCTCAACAGGGGGCGAGTGAAAAACTGTTTTTT. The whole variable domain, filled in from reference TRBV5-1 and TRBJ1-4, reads KAGVTQTPRYLIKTRGQQVTLSCSPISGHRSVSWYQQTPGQGLQFLFEYFSETQRNKGNFPGRFSGRQFSNSRSEMNVSTLELGDSALYLCASSPEPQQGASEKLFFGSGTQLSVL.

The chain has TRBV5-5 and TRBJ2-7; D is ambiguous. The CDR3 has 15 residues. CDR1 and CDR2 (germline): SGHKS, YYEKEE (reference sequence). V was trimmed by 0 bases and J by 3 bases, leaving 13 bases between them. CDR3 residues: CASSLGRNNRYEQYF. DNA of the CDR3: TGTGCCAGCAGCTTGGGTCGGAATAACCGCTACGAGCAGTACTTC.

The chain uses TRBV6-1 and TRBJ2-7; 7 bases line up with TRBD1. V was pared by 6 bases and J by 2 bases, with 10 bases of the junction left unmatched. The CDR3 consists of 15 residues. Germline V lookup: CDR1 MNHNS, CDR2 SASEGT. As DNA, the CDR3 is TGTGCCAGCAGCCCCGGACAGGAGCGGACCTACGAGCAGTACTTC. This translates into CASSPGQERTYEQYF.

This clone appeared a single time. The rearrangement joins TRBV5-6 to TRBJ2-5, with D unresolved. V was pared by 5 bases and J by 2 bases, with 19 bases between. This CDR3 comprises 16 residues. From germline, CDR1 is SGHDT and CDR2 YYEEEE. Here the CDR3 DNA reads TGTGCCAGCAGTCTAGAACGCCGGGTCGGACAAGAGACCCAGTACTTC. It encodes CASSLERRVGQETQYF.

CDR3 DNA: TGTGCCAGCAGCTTAGGACAGGATAATTCACCCCTCCACTTT. Its protein is CASSLGQDNSPLHF. The chain links TRBV5-4 to TRBJ1-6; 7 bases match TRBD1. The ends lost 2 bases at V and 5 bases at J; junction bases unmatched: 1. CDR1 SGHNT and CDR2 YYREEE come from the germline V gene (reference sequence). CDR3 length equals 14 residues.

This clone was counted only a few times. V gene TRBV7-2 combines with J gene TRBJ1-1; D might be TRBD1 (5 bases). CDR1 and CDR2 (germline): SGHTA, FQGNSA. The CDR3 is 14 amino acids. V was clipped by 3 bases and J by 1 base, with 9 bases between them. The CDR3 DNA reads TGTGCCAGCAGCTTTGACAGACAGAACACTGAAGCTTTCTTT. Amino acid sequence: CASSFDRQNTEAFF.

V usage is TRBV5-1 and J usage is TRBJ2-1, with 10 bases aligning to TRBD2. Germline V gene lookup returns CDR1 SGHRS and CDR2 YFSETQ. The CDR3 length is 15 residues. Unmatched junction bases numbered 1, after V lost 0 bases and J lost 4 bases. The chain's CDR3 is CASSLELAGYNEQFF. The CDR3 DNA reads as TGCGCCAGCAGCTTGGAACTAGCGGGATACAATGAGCAGTTCTTC.

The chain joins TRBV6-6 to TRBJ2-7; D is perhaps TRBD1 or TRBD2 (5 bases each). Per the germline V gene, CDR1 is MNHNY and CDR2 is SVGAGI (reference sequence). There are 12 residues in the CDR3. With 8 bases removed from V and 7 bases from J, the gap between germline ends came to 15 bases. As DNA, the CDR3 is TGTGCCAGCGTGGGGGTTGGGTGGGAGCAGTACTTC. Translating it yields CASVGVGWEQYF.

The CDR3 reads CASRRGTGVYGYTF. The CDR3 nucleotides read TGTGCCAGCAGGAGGGGGACGGGAGTTTATGGCTACACCTTC. This rearrangement joins TRBV6-5 to TRBJ1-2; possibly TRBD1 for D (6 bases). In germline, CDR1 is MNHEY, CDR2 SVGAGI. The CDR3 spans 14 residues. The ends were cut back, 6 bases at V and 5 bases at J, with 16 bases in the middle.

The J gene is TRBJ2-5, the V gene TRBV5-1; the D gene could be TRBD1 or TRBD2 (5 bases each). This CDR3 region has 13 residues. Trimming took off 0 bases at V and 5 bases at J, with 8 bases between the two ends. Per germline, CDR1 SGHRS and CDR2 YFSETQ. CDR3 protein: CASSLGGEETQYF. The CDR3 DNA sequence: TGCGCCAGCAGCTTGGGAGGGGAGGAGACCCAGTACTTC. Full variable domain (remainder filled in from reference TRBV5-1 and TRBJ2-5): KAGVTQTPRYLIKTRGQQVTLSCSPISGHRSVSWYQQTPGQGLQFLFEYFSETQRNKGNFPGRFSGRQFSNSRSEMNVSTLELGDSALYLCASSLGGEETQYFGPGTRLLVL.

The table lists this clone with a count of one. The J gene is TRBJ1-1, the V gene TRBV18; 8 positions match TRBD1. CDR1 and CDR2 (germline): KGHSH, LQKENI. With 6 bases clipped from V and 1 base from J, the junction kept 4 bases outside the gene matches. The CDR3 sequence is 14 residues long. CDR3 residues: CASSGQGANTEAFF. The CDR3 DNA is TGTGCCAGCTCCGGACAGGGTGCGAACACTGAAGCTTTCTTT.

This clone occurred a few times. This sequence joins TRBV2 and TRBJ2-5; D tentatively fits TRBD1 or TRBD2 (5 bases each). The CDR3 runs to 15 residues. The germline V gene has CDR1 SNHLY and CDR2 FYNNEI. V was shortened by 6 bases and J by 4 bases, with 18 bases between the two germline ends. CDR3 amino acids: CASRGTGTIRETQYF. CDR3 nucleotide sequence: TGTGCCAGCAGAGGGACCGGGACCATACGAGAGACCCAGTACTTC.

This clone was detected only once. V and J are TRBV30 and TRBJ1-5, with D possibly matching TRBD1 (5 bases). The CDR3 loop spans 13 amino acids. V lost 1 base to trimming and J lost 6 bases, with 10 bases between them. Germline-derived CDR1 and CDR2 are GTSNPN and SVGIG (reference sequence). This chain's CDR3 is CAWSGGGTQPQHF. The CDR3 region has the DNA TGTGCCTGGAGTGGGGGGGGGACTCAGCCCCAGCATTTT.

The CDR3 bases are TGTGCCACCAGCAGAGATGATCGTAGGGCGGGGCCAGGGGAGACCCAGTACTTC. Residues: CATSRDDRRAGPGETQYF. The genes are TRBV15 and TRBJ2-5; TRBD2 might be the D (6 bases). Germline V gene sequence: CDR1 LNHNV, CDR2 YYDKDF (reference sequence). The CDR3 is made up of 18 amino acids. Trimming stripped 0 bases from V and 5 bases from J, with 22 bases between. Variable domain in full (rest from reference TRBV15 and TRBJ2-5): DAMVIQNPRYQVTQFGKPVTLSCSQTLNHNVMYWYQQKSSQAPKLLFHYYDKDFNNEADTPDNFQSRRPNTSFCFLDIRSPGLGDTAMYLCATSRDDRRAGPGETQYFGPGTRLLVL.

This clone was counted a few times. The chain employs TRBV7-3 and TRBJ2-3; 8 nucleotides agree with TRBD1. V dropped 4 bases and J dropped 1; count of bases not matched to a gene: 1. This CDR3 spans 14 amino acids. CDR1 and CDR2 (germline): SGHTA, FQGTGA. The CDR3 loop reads CASSSGQGTDTQYF. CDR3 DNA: TGTGCCAGCAGCTCGGGACAGGGCACAGATACGCAGTATTTT.

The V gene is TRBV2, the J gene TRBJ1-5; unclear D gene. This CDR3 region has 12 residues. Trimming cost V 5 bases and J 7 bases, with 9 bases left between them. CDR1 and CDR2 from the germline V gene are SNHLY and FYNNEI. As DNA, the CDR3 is TGTGCCAGCAGTCAGATCCACCAGCCCCAGCATTTT. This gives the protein CASSQIHQPQHF.

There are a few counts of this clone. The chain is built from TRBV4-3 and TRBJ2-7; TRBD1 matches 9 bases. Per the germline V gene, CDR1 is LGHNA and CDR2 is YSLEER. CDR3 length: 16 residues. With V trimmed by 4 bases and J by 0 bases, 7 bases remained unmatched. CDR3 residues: CASSPEGTGSSYEQYF. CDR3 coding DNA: TGCGCCAGCAGCCCAGAAGGGACAGGGAGCTCCTACGAGCAGTACTTC.

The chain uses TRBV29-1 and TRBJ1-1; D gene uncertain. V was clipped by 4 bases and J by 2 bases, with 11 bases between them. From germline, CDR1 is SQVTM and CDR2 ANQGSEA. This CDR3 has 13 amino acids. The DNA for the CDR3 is TGCAGCGTTGGACGGCCCGAAAACACTGAAGCTTTCTTT. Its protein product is CSVGRPENTEAFF. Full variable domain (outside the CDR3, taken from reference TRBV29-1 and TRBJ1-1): SAVISQKPSRDICQRGTSLTIQCQVDSQVTMMFWYRQQPGQSLTLIATANQGSEATYESGFVIDKFPISRPNLTFSTLTVSNMSPEDSSIYLCSVGRPENTEAFFGQGTRLTVV.

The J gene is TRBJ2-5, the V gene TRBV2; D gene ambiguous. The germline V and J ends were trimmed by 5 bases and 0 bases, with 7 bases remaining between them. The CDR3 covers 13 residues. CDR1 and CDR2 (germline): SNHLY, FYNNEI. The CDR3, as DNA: TGTGCCAGCAGTAGGGATTACCAAGAGACCCAGTACTTC. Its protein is CASSRDYQETQYF.

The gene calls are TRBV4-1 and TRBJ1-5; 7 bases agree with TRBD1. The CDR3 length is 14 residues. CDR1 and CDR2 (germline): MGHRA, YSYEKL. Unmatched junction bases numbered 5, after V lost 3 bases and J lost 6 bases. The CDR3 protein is CASSQTTGPQPQHF. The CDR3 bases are TGCGCCAGCAGCCAGACGACAGGGCCTCAGCCCCAGCATTTT.

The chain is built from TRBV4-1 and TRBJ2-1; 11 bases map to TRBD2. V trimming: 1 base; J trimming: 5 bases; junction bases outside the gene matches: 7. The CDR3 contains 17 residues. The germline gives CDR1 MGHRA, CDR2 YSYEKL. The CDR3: CASSQVSGGAYNNEQFF. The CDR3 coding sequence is TGCGCCAGCAGCCAAGTTAGCGGGGGGGCCTATAACAATGAGCAGTTCTTC.

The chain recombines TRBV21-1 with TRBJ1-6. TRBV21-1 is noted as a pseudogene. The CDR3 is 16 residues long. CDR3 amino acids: CASSKGGGRPNSPLHF. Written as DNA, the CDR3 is TGTGCCAGCAGCAAAGGGGGGGGCAGGCCTAATTCACCCCTCCACTTT.

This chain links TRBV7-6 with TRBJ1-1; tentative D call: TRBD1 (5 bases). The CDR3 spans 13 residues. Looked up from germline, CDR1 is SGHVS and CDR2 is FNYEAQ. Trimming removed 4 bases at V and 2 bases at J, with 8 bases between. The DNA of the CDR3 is TGTGCCAGCAGCTCGGGGCCTAACACTGAAGCTTTCTTT. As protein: CASSSGPNTEAFF.